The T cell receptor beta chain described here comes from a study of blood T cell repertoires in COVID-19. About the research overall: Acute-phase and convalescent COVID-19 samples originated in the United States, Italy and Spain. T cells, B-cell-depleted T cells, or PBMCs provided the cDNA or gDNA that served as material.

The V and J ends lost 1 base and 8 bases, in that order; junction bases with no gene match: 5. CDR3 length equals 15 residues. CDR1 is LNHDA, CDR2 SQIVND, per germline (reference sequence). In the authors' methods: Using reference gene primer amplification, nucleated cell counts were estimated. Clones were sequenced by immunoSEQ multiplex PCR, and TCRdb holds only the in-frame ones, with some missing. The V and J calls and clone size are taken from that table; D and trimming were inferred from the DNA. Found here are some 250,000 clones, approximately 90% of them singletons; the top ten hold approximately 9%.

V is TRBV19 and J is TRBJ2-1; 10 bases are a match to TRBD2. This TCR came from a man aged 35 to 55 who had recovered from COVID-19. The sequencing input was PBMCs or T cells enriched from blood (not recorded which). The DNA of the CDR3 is TGTGCCAGTAGTATAGTACTAGCGGGGACGCATGAGCAGTTCTTC. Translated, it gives CASSIVLAGTHEQFF.